Listed below are T cell receptor beta chains from one sample, sequenced in a study of shared clonotypes between healthy human individuals. Using immunoSEQ multiplex PCR, the repertoire was profiled, and TCRdb retains in-frame clones only, with some absent. The data hold over a million clones, with approximately 97% observed a single time. The sequencing input was naive CD4+ T cells sorted from blood. Source of these receptors: a man aged 25-40 years in good health. Each CDR3 is given with its conserved first and last residue. The D gene is left open where the match is weak. Rows may omit the clone size; those that give it use once, few, many or a size class.

D	V	J	size	DNA	CDR3
-	TRBV9	TRBJ2-6	-	TGTGCCAGCAGCGTAGTGGGACATGTTAACTCTGGGGCCAACGTCCTGACTTTC	CASSVVGHVNSGANVLTF
-	TRBV12-5	TRBJ1-1	-	TGTGCTAGTGGTCAGGACATTTTGAACACTGAAGCTTTCTTT	CASGQDILNTEAFF
-	TRBV14	TRBJ2-1	-	TGTGCCAGCAGCCAAGAACCAGGGGCCTACAATGAGCAGTTCTTC	CASSQEPGAYNEQFF
TRBD1	TRBV6-1	TRBJ1-5	-	TGTGCCAGCAGTGCGGAACAGGGGTACAATCAGCCCCAGCATTTT	CASSAEQGYNQPQHF
TRBD1	TRBV30	TRBJ2-4	-	TGTGCCTGGAGTGTAAACAGGGGGCTAAGCAAAAACATTCAGTACTTC	CAWSVNRGLSKNIQYF
TRBD1	TRBV19	TRBJ2-7	once	TGTGCCAGTAGTATAGATCGGACAGGACTCAGGGGCGAGCAGTACTTC	CASSIDRTGLRGEQYF
-	TRBV27	TRBJ1-1	-	TGTGCCAGCAGTTTGGCCAGGCAGGGGACTGAAGCTTTCTTT	CASSLARQGTEAFF
-	TRBV10-1	TRBJ2-1	-	TGCGCCAGCAGTGAGTCAGACAATGAGCAGTTCTTC	CASSESDNEQFF
TRBD2	TRBV7-9	TRBJ2-1	-	TGTGCCAGCAGCTTCGGACTAGCGGGAGACAATGAGCAGTTCTTC	CASSFGLAGDNEQFF
-	TRBV4-3	TRBJ1-2	-	TGCGCCAGCAGCCAGGTTCCGGGACGGACTAACTATGGCTACACCTTC	CASSQVPGRTNYGYTF
-	TRBV5-1	TRBJ2-3	few	TGCGCCAGCAGCTTGGACAGGAGCACAGATACGCAGTATTTT	CASSLDRSTDTQYF
-	TRBV7-2	TRBJ2-1	-	TGTGCCAGCAGCTTATCCAGCTCCTACAATGAGCAGTTCTTC	CASSLSSSYNEQFF
-	TRBV5-5	TRBJ2-7	-	TGTGCCAGCAGCTTGGTGATAATCCCCTACGAGCAGTACTTC	CASSLVIIPYEQYF
-	TRBV9	TRBJ2-7	once	TGTGCCAGCAGCGTATCAGGGTACAGCGCGGGCGAGCAGTACTTC	CASSVSGYSAGEQYF
-	TRBV2	TRBJ2-1	-	TGTGCCAGCAGGGACGGACTAAACAATGAGCAGTTCTTC	CASRDGLNNEQFF
-	TRBV5-8	TRBJ1-2	-	TGTGCCAGCATCTTGGAAGGGGCCAGGGGCGGATATGGCTACACCTTC	CASILEGARGGYGYTF
-	TRBV4-1	TRBJ1-1	once	TGCGCCAGCAGCCCAAGCGCTCACAGATCGAACACTGAAGCTTTCTTT	CASSPSAHRSNTEAFF
-	TRBV6-6	TRBJ1-5	-	TGTGCCAGCAGTTATCCCGACGGGCAGGGCCAGCATTTT	CASSYPDGQGQHF
-	TRBV27	TRBJ2-2	-	TGTGCCAGCAGTACAGCGGGCCTCGTGACCGGGGAGCTGTTTTTT	CASSTAGLVTGELFF
-	TRBV6-1	TRBJ2-7	-	TGTGCCAGCAGTGAAGTCACCTACTACGAGCAGTACTTC	CASSEVTYYEQYF
-	TRBV5-1	TRBJ1-5	-	TGCGCCAGCAGCCCGGACGGTTATAGCAATCAGCCCCAGCATTTT	CASSPDGYSNQPQHF
-	TRBV5-1	TRBJ2-5	-	TGCGCCAGCAGCTTTACTAGCCAAGAGACCCAGTACTTC	CASSFTSQETQYF